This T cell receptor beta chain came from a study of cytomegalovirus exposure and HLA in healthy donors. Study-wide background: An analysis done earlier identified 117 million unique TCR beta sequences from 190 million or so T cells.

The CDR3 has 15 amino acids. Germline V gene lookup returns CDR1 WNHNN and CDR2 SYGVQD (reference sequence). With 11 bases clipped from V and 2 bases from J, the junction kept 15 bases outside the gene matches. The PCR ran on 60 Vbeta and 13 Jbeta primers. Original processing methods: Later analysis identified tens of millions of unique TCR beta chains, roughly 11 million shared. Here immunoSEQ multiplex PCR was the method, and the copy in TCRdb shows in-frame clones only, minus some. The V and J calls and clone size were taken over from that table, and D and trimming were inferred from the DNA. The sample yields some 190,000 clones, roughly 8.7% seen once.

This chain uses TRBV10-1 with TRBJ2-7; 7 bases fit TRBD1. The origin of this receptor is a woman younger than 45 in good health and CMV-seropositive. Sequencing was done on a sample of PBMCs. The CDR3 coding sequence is TGCGCCCGACGGGCATGGGACAGCTTTACCTACGAGCAGTACTTC. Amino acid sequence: CARRAWDSFTYEQYF.